This T cell receptor beta chain came from a study of blood T cell repertoires in COVID-19. Study overall: The origin of the acute and convalescent COVID-19 samples was the United States, Italy and Spain. Sources were T cells, B-cell-depleted T cells, or PBMCs; the material itself was cDNA or gDNA.

Assay used: immunoSEQ multiplex PCR; TCRdb lists only in-frame clones, some missing. Of about 190,000 clones listed, roughly 77% are singletons. This clone was found a few times. Sample: PBMCs or T cells enriched from blood (not recorded which). The TCR originated in a woman between 45 and 65 years old with acute COVID-19.

The chain's CDR3 is CASSGGQIIATNEKLFF. The CDR3 bases are TGTGCCAGCAGCGGGGGACAGATAATCGCAACTAATGAAAAACTGTTTTTT. V is TRBV9 and J is TRBJ1-4; 7 bases fit TRBD1. Trimming cost V 3 bases and J 0 bases; bases outside gene matches: 8. The V gene's germline CDR1 is SGDLS and CDR2 YYNGEE. The CDR3 is 17 amino acids.